This T cell receptor (beta chain) was retrieved from a study of chemoradiotherapy in HPV16-positive cancers. To note about this clone: What it recognizes is unknown.

Sequenced by immunoSEQ multiplex PCR; TCRdb stores in-frame clones only, minus some. This table has thousands of clones, around 76% appearing once. Study results and limitations: Better recurrence-free survival went with HPV-responsive T-cell expansion in HPV16-positive patients.

Sample collection was performed from a patient who underwent chemoradiotherapy. This receptor was identified in a human donor with HPV-associated anogenital cancer.

This chain's CDR3 is CASSGGTNEKLFF. Written as DNA, the CDR3 is TGCGCCAGCAGCGGAGGTACTAATGAAAAACTGTTTTTT. The gene calls are TRBV5-1 and TRBJ1-4; no definite D call. The CDR3 loop spans 13 amino acids. Per the germline V gene, CDR1 is SGHRS and CDR2 is YFSETQ. With 4 bases removed from V and 2 bases from J, the gap between germline ends came to 6 bases.